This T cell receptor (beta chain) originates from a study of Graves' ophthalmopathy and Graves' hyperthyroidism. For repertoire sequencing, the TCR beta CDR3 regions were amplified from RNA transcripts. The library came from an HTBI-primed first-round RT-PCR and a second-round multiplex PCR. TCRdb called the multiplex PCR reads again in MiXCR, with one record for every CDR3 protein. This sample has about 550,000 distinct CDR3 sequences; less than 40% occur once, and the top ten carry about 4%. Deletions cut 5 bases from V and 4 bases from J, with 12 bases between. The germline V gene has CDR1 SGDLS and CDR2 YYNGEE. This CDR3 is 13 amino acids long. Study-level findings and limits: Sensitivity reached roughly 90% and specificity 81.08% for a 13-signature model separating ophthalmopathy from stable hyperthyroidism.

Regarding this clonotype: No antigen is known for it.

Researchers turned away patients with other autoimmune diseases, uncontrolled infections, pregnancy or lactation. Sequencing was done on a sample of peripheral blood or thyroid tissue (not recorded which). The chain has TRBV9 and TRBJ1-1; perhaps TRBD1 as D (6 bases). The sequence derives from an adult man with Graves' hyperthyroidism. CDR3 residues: CASSGRGGTEAFF. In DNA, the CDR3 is TGTGCCAGCAGTGGCAGGGGTGGCACTGAAGCTTTCTTT.